The entry below describes one T cell receptor beta chain. The data stem from a study of breast tumors, draining lymph nodes, adjacent tissues. TCRdb used MiXCR to reprocess the multiplex PCR reads, holding one entry per CDR3 protein. The sample has just under 65,000 distinct CDR3 sequences, approximately 57% seen once; the top ten hold 15% to 20%. The sequence was obtained from a female donor with breast cancer. Some clones in this sample may be carry-over from other donors' samples. Sequenced input: breast tumor tissue.

CDR3 loop: CSARAADTQYF. The CDR3 DNA is TGCAGTGCTAGAGCGGCTGATACGCAGTATTTT. The rearrangement joins TRBV20-1 to TRBJ2-3; the D is unclear. The CDR3 totals 11 residues. CDR1 and CDR2 from the germline V gene are DFQATT and SNEGSKA (reference sequence). Trimming took 1 base from V and 6 from J, leaving 5 bases between them.